Following are 21 T cell receptor beta chains from one sample sequenced in a study of blood T cell repertoires in COVID-19. Sequenced by immunoSEQ multiplex PCR; TCRdb stores in-frame clones only, minus some. The table has approximately 190,000 clones, 80% to 90% seen once. Sequenced sample: peripheral blood. The receptors originated from a woman in her seventies with active or convalescent COVID-19.

The V gene is TRBV7-9, the J gene TRBJ2-3, with D tentatively TRBD1 (6 bases). Between the trimmed V and J ends, which lost 1 base and 7 bases, there was a span of 18 bases. The CDR3 contains 16 residues. Germline loops: CDR1 SEHNR, CDR2 FQNEAQ (reference sequence). DNA for the CDR3: TGTGCCAGCAGCTTAGGTAGAGAGCAGGGGCGAAATACGCAGTATTTT. This codes for CASSLGREQGRNTQYF.

V usage is TRBV5-1 and J usage is TRBJ2-2, with D tentatively TRBD2 (7 bases). The ends were cut back, 0 bases at V and 11 bases at J, with 8 bases in the middle. CDR3 length: 12 residues. In germline, CDR1 is SGHRS, CDR2 YFSETQ. CDR3 sequence (DNA): TGCGCCAGCAGCTTGGCGGGGGGCGAGCTGTTTTTT. This sequence encodes CASSLAGGELFF.

The chain links TRBV11-2 to TRBJ2-3, with D possibly TRBD2 on 5 matching bases. V lost 5 bases and J lost 4, with 13 bases in between. Germline V CDR1 and CDR2: SGHAT, FQNNGV. The CDR3 extends over 14 amino acids. CDR3 in amino acids: CASSKEAPPDTQYF. The DNA for the CDR3 is TGTGCCAGCAGCAAGGAGGCCCCCCCAGATACGCAGTATTTT. Variable domain in full (rest from reference TRBV11-2 and TRBJ2-3): EAGVAQSPRYKIIEKRQSVAFWCNPISGHATLYWYQQILGQGPKLLIQFQNNGVVDDSQLPKDRFSAERLKGVDSTLKIQPAKLEDSAVYLCASSKEAPPDTQYFGPGTRLTVL.

The V call is TRBV19, the J call TRBJ1-1; D unresolved. CDR3 length equals 13 residues. V was clipped by 3 bases and J by 5 bases, with 10 bases between them. In germline, CDR1 is LNHDA, CDR2 SQIVND (reference sequence). CDR3 protein: CASSMMGGTEAFF. The CDR3, as DNA: TGTGCCAGTAGTATGATGGGAGGTACTGAAGCTTTCTTT.

The V gene is TRBV7-8, the J gene TRBJ2-3, with a possible D match to TRBD1 (5 bases). The CDR3 contains 13 residues. CDR1 and CDR2 from the germline V gene are SGHVS and FQNEAQ. V shed 1 base and J shed 6 bases, with 8 bases lying between them. CDR3 sequence: CASSLEGRDTQYF. Here the CDR3 DNA reads TGTGCCAGCAGCTTAGAGGGGCGGGATACGCAGTATTTT.

CDR3 in amino acids: CASSYSSLGTGGDKNIQYF. Written as DNA, the CDR3 is TGTGCCAGCAGTTACTCGAGTTTAGGAACAGGGGGGGACAAAAACATTCAGTACTTC. The chain couples TRBV6-2 or TRBV6-3 to TRBJ2-4; a possible D gene is TRBD1 (8 bases). Looked up from germline, CDR1 is MNHEY and CDR2 is SVGEGT. Trimming shortened V by 0 bases and J by 3 bases, and 21 bases separated the two germline ends. CDR3 length: 19 amino acids.

With regard to this clone: The sample holds other DNA sequences that translate to the same CDR3. The rearrangement links TRBV11-3 to TRBJ2-7; D unresolved. Germline V gene lookup returns CDR1 SGHNT and CDR2 YENEEA. This CDR3 spans 13 amino acids. The germline V and J ends were trimmed by 5 bases and 3 bases, with 11 bases remaining between them. In nucleotides, the CDR3 is TGTGCCAGCAGCCTAGGAAGAGACTACGAGCAGTACTTC. Its translation: CASSLGRDYEQYF.

The V and J genes are TRBV18 and TRBJ1-1; TRBD1 matches at 9 bases. The CDR3 runs 16 residues. Trimming removed 3 bases from V and 6 bases from J; junction bases left unmatched: 11. The germline gives CDR1 KGHSH, CDR2 LQKENI. The CDR3 region has the DNA TGTGCCAGCTCACCTTTACCACAGGGGGCGGGTGCTGAAGCTTTCTTT. This encodes CASSPLPQGAGAEAFF.

The gene calls are TRBV6-5 and TRBJ1-3, with D possibly TRBD1 on 5 matching bases. CDR3 size: 14 residues. Germline V gives CDR1 MNHEY, CDR2 SVGAGI. V lost 10 bases, J lost 2 bases, and 15 bases lay in between. The CDR3 DNA reads TGTGCCATCATGAGGGGAGGTGCTGGAAACACCATATATTTT. Translation: CAIMRGGAGNTIYF.

This clone showed up just once. This sequence joins TRBV19 and TRBJ1-2, with 11 positions matching TRBD1. The germline gives CDR1 LNHDA, CDR2 SQIVND (reference sequence). The CDR3 sequence is 15 residues long. J lost 3 bases, V lost 5 bases, and 5 bases had no gene match. Here the CDR3 DNA reads TGTGCCAGTAGTGCCCGGGACAGGGGGGACTATGGCTACACCTTC. Protein sequence: CASSARDRGDYGYTF. The whole variable domain, remainder taken from reference TRBV19 and TRBJ1-2, is DGGITQSPKYLFRKEGQNVTLSCEQNLNHDAMYWYRQDPGQGLRLIYYSQIVNDFQKGDIAEGYSVSREKKESFPLTVTSAQKNPTAFYLCASSARDRGDYGYTFGSGTRLTVV.

This sequence joins TRBV6-5 and TRBJ2-5; 7 nucleotides agree with TRBD1. Trimming cost V 5 bases and J 5 bases; bases outside gene matches: 11. Germline V lookup: CDR1 MNHEY, CDR2 SVGAGI. This CDR3 contains 15 residues. Written as DNA, the CDR3 is TGTGCCAGCAGTCCCGGGACAGTAGAAGTGGAGACCCAGTACTTC. This translates into CASSPGTVEVETQYF.

The chain uses TRBV7-8 and TRBJ2-3; D is possibly TRBD2 (5 bases). Per germline, CDR1 SGHVS and CDR2 FQNEAQ. With 6 bases removed from V and 7 bases from J, the gap between germline ends came to 17 bases. The CDR3 contains 14 residues. This CDR3 is CASRPTHSGNTQYF. As DNA, the CDR3 is TGTGCCAGCAGACCTACTCACAGCGGAAATACGCAGTATTTT. The variable domain in full, with the rest retrieved from reference TRBV7-8 and TRBJ2-3, is GAGVSQSPRYKVAKRGQDVALRCDPISGHVSLFWYQQALGQGPEFLTYFQNEAQLDKSGLPSDRFFAERPEGSVSTLKIQRTQQEDSAVYLCASRPTHSGNTQYFGPGTRLTVL.

The chain has TRBV10-3 and TRBJ2-7, with TRBD1 matching 7 bases. Germline CDR1 and CDR2: ENHRY and SYGVKD. The V gene end was trimmed by 8 bases and the J gene end by 6 bases; junction bases not matched to a gene: 10. The CDR3 contains 13 residues. CDR3 nucleotides: TGTGCCATCGGGACAGCAGGAAAGAGCGAGCAGTACTTC. It yields the protein CAIGTAGKSEQYF.

The chain employs TRBV5-6 and TRBJ2-7; tentatively, D is TRBD2 (6 bases). V gave up 2 bases and J gave up 3 bases, with 15 bases separating them. This CDR3 comprises 15 residues. CDR1 and CDR2 (germline): SGHDT, YYEEEE. The CDR3 is CASSFDALRGYEQYF. CDR3 in DNA: TGTGCCAGCAGCTTCGATGCCCTGCGGGGCTACGAGCAGTACTTC.

The chain has TRBV10-1 and TRBJ1-5; 10 nucleotides match TRBD1. The V and J ends lost 9 bases and 0 bases, in that order; junction bases with no gene match: 11. The CDR3 consists of 17 residues. Germline CDR1 reads WNHNN; CDR2 reads SYGVQD (reference sequence). In DNA form, the CDR3 reads TGCGCCAGTACCGGGACAGGGGACCTTGATAGCAATCAGCCCCAGCATTTT. Amino acids: CASTGTGDLDSNQPQHF.

This chain joins TRBV5-1 and TRBJ1-2; D gene ambiguous. V lost 1 base and J 3 bases, leaving 7 bases between the germline ends. The CDR3 runs 13 residues. The germline V gene encodes CDR1 SGHRS and CDR2 YFSETQ. The CDR3 coding sequence is TGCGCCAGCAGCTTGACAGTGGACTATGGCTACACCTTC. The encoded protein is CASSLTVDYGYTF.

The chain links TRBV4-1 to TRBJ2-7; 10 nucleotides agree with TRBD1. In germline, CDR1 is MGHRA, CDR2 YSYEKL. V trimming: 1 base; J trimming: 3 bases; junction bases outside the gene matches: 9. This CDR3 contains 17 residues. CDR3 bases: TGCGCCAGCAGCCAAGGGCATCAGACAGGGGGCTACTACGAGCAGTACTTC. It translates to CASSQGHQTGGYYEQYF.

The V and J genes are TRBV5-4 and TRBJ2-2; TRBD2 agrees at 12 bases. CDR1 and CDR2 from the germline V gene are SGHNT and YYREEE (reference sequence). The CDR3 length is 16 residues. Trimming took 4 bases from V and 1 from J; bases not matched to a gene: 2. The CDR3 DNA follows: TGTGCCAGCAGCCGGGGACTAGCGGGGAACACCGGGGAGCTGTTTTTT. Translating gives CASSRGLAGNTGELFF.

The chain is built from TRBV19 and TRBJ2-1; TRBD2 matches 16 bases. Germline-derived CDR1 and CDR2 are LNHDA and SQIVND (reference sequence). Losses at the gene ends were 3 bases for V and 4 bases for J; bases not matched to a gene: 0. This CDR3 has 16 amino acids. The CDR3 coding sequence is TGTGCCAGTAGTATGGGACTAGCGGGGGGGTACAATGAGCAGTTCTTC. It codes for CASSMGLAGGYNEQFF.

The gene calls are TRBV19 and TRBJ1-5; 8 bases map to TRBD1. Germline V gene sequence: CDR1 LNHDA, CDR2 SQIVND (reference sequence). The trim removed 3 bases at V and 6 bases at J, leaving 19 bases unmatched. The CDR3 totals 19 residues. The chain's CDR3 is CASSIFEGRGLVGVQPQHF. The CDR3 nucleotides are TGTGCCAGTAGTATCTTTGAGGGCAGGGGGCTAGTCGGGGTTCAGCCCCAGCATTTT.

In its sample, this clone was seen a few times. The J gene is TRBJ2-5, the V gene TRBV7-8; D remains unclear. CDR1 and CDR2 (germline): SGHVS, FQNEAQ. Trimming stripped 1 base from V and 4 bases from J, with 10 bases between. The CDR3 sequence is 14 residues long. CDR3 protein: CASSLGVSSETQYF. CDR3 nucleotides: TGTGCCAGCAGCTTAGGTGTTAGCTCAGAGACCCAGTACTTC.